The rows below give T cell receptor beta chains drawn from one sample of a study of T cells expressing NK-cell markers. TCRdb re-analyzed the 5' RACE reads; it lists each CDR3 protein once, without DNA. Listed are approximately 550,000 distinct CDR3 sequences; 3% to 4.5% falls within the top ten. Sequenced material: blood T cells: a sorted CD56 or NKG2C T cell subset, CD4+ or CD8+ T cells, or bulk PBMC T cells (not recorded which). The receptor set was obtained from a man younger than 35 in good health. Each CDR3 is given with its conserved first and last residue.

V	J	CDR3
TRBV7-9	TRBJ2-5	CASSLATDREETQYF
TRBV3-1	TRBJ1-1	CASSQDSLNTEAFF
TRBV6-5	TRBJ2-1	CASKNREEGEQFF
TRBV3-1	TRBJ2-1	CASSYRGQEQFF
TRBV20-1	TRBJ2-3	CSARGYTFHLDTQYF
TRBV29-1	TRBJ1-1	CSAIGSLNTEAFF
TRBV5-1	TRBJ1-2	CASSPARAGGNYGYTF
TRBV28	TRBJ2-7	CASIQKPGEQYF
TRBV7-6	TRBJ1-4	CASSLAAPGSTNEKLFF
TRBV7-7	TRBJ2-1	CASTPGTSPTGEQFF
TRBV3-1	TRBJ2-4	CASSPIGQDPKNIQYF
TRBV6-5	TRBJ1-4	CASSYRNEKLFF
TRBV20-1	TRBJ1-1	CSAPPGNGEAFF
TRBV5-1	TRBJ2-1	CASSLGTQTYNEQFF
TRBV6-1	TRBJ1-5	CASRGQGLHNQPQHF
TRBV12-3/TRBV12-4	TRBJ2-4	CASSLDKGRQYF
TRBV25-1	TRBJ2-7	CASSEPTRTYEQYF
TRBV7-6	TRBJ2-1	CASSPRVSNEQFF
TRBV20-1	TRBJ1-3	CSARVTGASGNTIYF
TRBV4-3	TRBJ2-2	CASSQEGVTGELFF
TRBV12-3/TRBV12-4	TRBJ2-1	CASSLQSGNYNEQFF
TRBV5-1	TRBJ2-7	CASSLTSGRVDEQYF
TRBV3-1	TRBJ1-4	CASSQVAGTNEKLFF
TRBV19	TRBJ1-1	CASGTGTGQYTEAFF
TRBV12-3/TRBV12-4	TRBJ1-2	CASSLEARYGYTF
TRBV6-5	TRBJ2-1	CASSYSSRELRQFF
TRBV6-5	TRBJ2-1	CASSYSFSGRSNEQFF
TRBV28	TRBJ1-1	CASSFPTNVGQGVTEAFF
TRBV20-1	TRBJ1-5	CSARSAVSNQPQHF
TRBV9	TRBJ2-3	CASSVGPLFTDTQYF
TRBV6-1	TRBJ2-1	CASRTGNVGYNEQFF
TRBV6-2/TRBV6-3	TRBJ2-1	CASSPDRGPFHEQFF